Below are 2 T cell receptor beta chains sequenced from a single sample in a study of human T cells and chemical hapten exposure (dated by TCRdb to the early 2020s). Libraries were prepared through RACE. Instrument on record: NextSeq 500. Using fastp trimming at Q25 and MiXCR clonotype assembly, TCRdb reanalyzed the public sequencing data and kept in-frame beta chains. Every entry covers one CDR3 protein and lists the most common genes and DNA from its rows. The table for this sample lists around 130,000 distinct CDR3 sequences; approximately 8.3% of them were counted only once. About 2% of the sample is in the top ten clones. The time point label on this specimen signifies: healthy volunteer bleed at 2 weeks. Total RNA was extracted from unfractionated whole blood that had been collected in Tempus Blood RNA tubes. Sequencing input: whole blood. The source is a male donor in good health. Some clones in this sample may be carry-over from other donors' samples.

The sample holds a few counts of this clonotype. V gene TRBV2 combines with J gene TRBJ2-1, with a weak D call TRBD2 (5 bases). From germline, CDR1 is SNHLY and CDR2 FYNNEI. The germline V and J ends were trimmed by 1 base and 6 bases, with 16 bases remaining between them. CDR3 size: 16 residues. The CDR3 sequence is CASSEGMGVQSNEQFF. The CDR3 region has the DNA TGTGCCAGCAGTGAAGGGATGGGAGTACAGAGCAATGAGCAGTTCTTC.

The sample holds a few counts of this clonotype. The V gene is TRBV14, the J gene TRBJ2-7; tentatively, D is TRBD2 (5 bases). V lost 0 bases to trimming and J lost 1 base, with 10 bases between them. The CDR3 has 15 amino acids. Germline V gene lookup returns CDR1 SGHDN and CDR2 FVKESK. The CDR3 protein is CASSQESAGSYEQYF. The CDR3, as DNA: TGTGCCAGCAGCCAAGAGTCGGCGGGTTCCTACGAGCAGTACTTC.